Presented here are 26 T cell receptor beta chains from one specimen sequenced in a study of blood T cell repertoires in COVID-19. Assay: immunoSEQ multiplex PCR; the TCRdb copy retains only in-frame clones and omits some. The repertoire includes about 220,000 clones, approximately 82% of them detected once, and about 2.1% sits in the top ten. The specimen sequenced was peripheral blood. The receptor set was obtained from a man aged 35-49 years who had recovered from COVID-19.

This sequence joins TRBV6-2 or TRBV6-3 and TRBJ1-5; no definite D call. Germline assignment: CDR1 MNHEY and CDR2 SVGEGT. The CDR3 loop spans 16 amino acids. The V and J ends lost 5 bases and 9 bases respectively, with 23 bases between them. The CDR3 DNA reads as TGTGCCAGCAGTCCACGCCTAAGTGGTGATAGATGGCCCCAGCATTTT. Its translation: CASSPRLSGDRWPQHF.

The J gene is TRBJ2-1, the V gene TRBV5-6; no clear D gene. Germline V CDR1 and CDR2: SGHDT, YYEEEE. The CDR3 runs 14 residues. The germline V and J ends were trimmed by 0 bases and 3 bases, with 7 bases remaining between them. CDR3 DNA: TGTGCCAGCAGCTTGGAACCCGGCTACAATGAGCAGTTCTTC. This sequence encodes CASSLEPGYNEQFF. Full variable domain (remainder filled in from reference TRBV5-6 and TRBJ2-1): DAGVTQSPTHLIKTRGQQVTLRCSPKSGHDTVSWYQQALGQGPQFIFQYYEEEERQRGNFPDRFSGHQFPNYSSELNVNALLLGDSALYLCASSLEPGYNEQFFGPGTRLTVL.

This clone was picked up many times. The V and J genes are TRBV2 and TRBJ2-2; weak D call: TRBD2 (6 bases). Trimming took 6 bases from V and 3 from J, leaving 17 bases between them. This CDR3 comprises 16 residues. CDR1 and CDR2 from the germline V gene are SNHLY and FYNNEI. This CDR3 reads CASRERRASDTGELFF. CDR3 DNA sequence: TGTGCCAGCAGGGAGAGGAGGGCTTCAGACACCGGGGAGCTGTTTTTT.

V usage is TRBV13 and J usage is TRBJ2-1; 12 nucleotides match TRBD2. Germline CDR1 reads PRHDT; CDR2 reads FYEKMQ (reference sequence). The J segment lost 13 bases and the V segment lost 5 bases, leaving 9 bases of the junction unmatched. This CDR3 spans 14 amino acids. CDR3: CASSPGLAGSFQFF. In DNA form, the CDR3 reads TGTGCCAGCAGCCCGGGACTAGCGGGCAGTTTCCAGTTCTTC.

The CDR3 spells CAISESASGRAIDTQYF. CDR3 coding DNA: TGTGCCATCAGTGAGTCAGCTAGCGGGAGGGCCATAGATACGCAGTATTTT. This chain uses TRBV10-3 with TRBJ2-3; 12 bases fit TRBD2. V was pared by 0 bases and J by 5 bases, with 6 bases of the junction left unmatched. The CDR3 loop spans 17 amino acids. Looked up from germline, CDR1 is ENHRY and CDR2 is SYGVKD.

The V call is TRBV19, the J call TRBJ2-1; 9 bases align to TRBD1. Germline V lookup: CDR1 LNHDA, CDR2 SQIVND (reference sequence). V shed 4 bases, J shed 4 bases, and the junction held 2 bases outside the gene matches. There are 14 residues in the CDR3. CDR3 coding DNA: TGTGCCAGTAGTACCGGGACAGGGTACAATGAGCAGTTCTTC. Translated, it gives CASSTGTGYNEQFF.

In this sample, this clone turned up once. V usage is TRBV9 and J usage is TRBJ1-5, with D maybe TRBD1 (6 bases). The germline V gene encodes CDR1 SGDLS and CDR2 YYNGEE. The CDR3 totals 16 residues. V was trimmed by 4 bases and J by 2 bases, leaving 16 bases between them. The CDR3 coding sequence is TGTGCCAGCAGCCCACCGGGACATGCACGCAATCAGCCCCAGCATTTT. Protein product: CASSPPGHARNQPQHF.

In this sample, this clone turned up once. V usage is TRBV19 and J usage is TRBJ2-7, with D possibly TRBD1 on 7 matching bases. The V end lost 10 bases, the J end lost 0 bases, and 19 bases lay between the germline ends. The germline V gene encodes CDR1 LNHDA and CDR2 SQIVND (reference sequence). The length of the CDR3 is 15 residues. In nucleotides, the CDR3 is TGTGCCACCCAAGAAGGGGGCGGGGTCTCCTACGAGCAGTACTTC. Translation gives CATQEGGGVSYEQYF.

The chain combines TRBV6-2 or TRBV6-3 with TRBJ2-1, with TRBD2 identical over 8 bases. Germline V gene sequence: CDR1 MNHEY, CDR2 SVGEGT. The CDR3 has 19 amino acids. After removal of 5 bases from V and 4 bases from J, the junction contained 19 bases not matched to a gene. CDR3: CASSQSIDNSGTFYNEQFF. The CDR3 bases are TGTGCCAGCAGTCAATCAATAGATAATAGCGGGACTTTTTACAATGAGCAGTTCTTC.

The chain combines TRBV4-3 with TRBJ1-2; 8 bases map to TRBD1. Germline V CDR1 and CDR2: LGHNA, YSLEER. The CDR3 spans 17 residues. V shed 0 bases, J shed 8 bases, and the junction held 14 bases outside the gene matches. As DNA, the CDR3 is TGCGCCAGCAGCCAAGATGTGGACAGGGCGAATTTTTGGGGCTACACCTTC. Its protein is CASSQDVDRANFWGYTF.

The rearrangement uses TRBV19 and TRBJ1-1; 7 nucleotides agree with TRBD1. The V segment lost 5 bases and the J segment 1 base; nucleotides outside the gene matches: 4. The CDR3 has 14 amino acids. In germline, CDR1 is LNHDA, CDR2 SQIVND (reference sequence). The CDR3 loop is CASSPRTGNTEAFF. CDR3 in DNA: TGTGCCAGTAGTCCCCGGACAGGGAACACTGAAGCTTTCTTT.

J is TRBJ1-1 and V is TRBV7-2, with D possibly TRBD1 on 5 matching bases. The germline V gene has CDR1 SGHTA and CDR2 FQGNSA. CDR3 length equals 13 residues. Trimming took 5 bases from V and 5 from J, leaving 12 bases between them. The CDR3 DNA is TGTGCCAGCAGCATAAATCAGGGAACTGAAGCTTTCTTT. This codes for CASSINQGTEAFF.

As concerns this clone: A single base separates this from a much larger clone, so it may be a read error. This chain joins TRBV7-2 and TRBJ2-1, with D maybe TRBD2 (6 bases). The V end lost 1 base, the J end lost 1 base, and 8 bases lay between the germline ends. The CDR3 has 15 residues. CDR1 SGHTA and CDR2 FQGNSA come from the germline V gene. CDR3 region: CASSLGAGSYNEQFF. DNA for the CDR3: TGTGCCAGCAGCTTAGGGGCGGGGTCCTACAATGAGCAGTTCTTC. Together with reference TRBV7-2 and TRBJ2-1, the CDR3 gives the full variable domain: GAGVSQSPSNKVTEKGKDVELRCDPISGHTALYWYRQSLGQGLEFLIYFQGNSAPDKSGLPSDRFSAERTGGSVSTLTIQRTQQEDSAVYLCASSLGAGSYNEQFFGPGTRLTVL.

V usage is TRBV25-1 and J usage is TRBJ1-3; D might be TRBD1 (5 bases). Per germline, CDR1 MGHDK and CDR2 SYGVNS. This CDR3 contains 14 residues. Trimming shortened V by 5 bases and J by 2 bases, and 10 bases separated the two germline ends. The CDR3: CASSRGSPGNTIYF. The DNA of the CDR3 is TGTGCCAGCAGTAGGGGTTCCCCTGGAAACACCATATATTTT.

The J gene is TRBJ1-2, the V gene TRBV27, with 10 bases lining up with TRBD1. CDR3 length: 16 amino acids. Germline-derived CDR1 and CDR2 are MNHEY and SMNVEV (reference sequence). Germline trimming cut 8 bases from V and 7 bases from J; bases unmatched to any gene: 16. For the CDR3, the DNA is TGTGCCAGCGGTCCGGGACAGGGGAGAGAAGCGCGTGGCTACACCTTC. This sequence encodes CASGPGQGREARGYTF.

This chain links TRBV7-8 with TRBJ2-5, with 12 bases identical to TRBD2. Germline CDR1 and CDR2: SGHVS and FQNEAQ. V was pared by 5 bases and J by 4 bases, with 20 bases of the junction left unmatched. The length of the CDR3 is 20 residues. In nucleotides, the CDR3 is TGTGCCAGCAGCCCCCAGCTGGGGAAGACTAGCGGGAGAGGGCGAGAGACCCAGTACTTC. Protein product: CASSPQLGKTSGRGRETQYF.

This chain connects TRBV2 to TRBJ2-7; TRBD1 matches at 7 bases. The V segment lost 1 base and the J segment 0 bases; nucleotides outside the gene matches: 6. The CDR3 runs 16 residues. Per germline, CDR1 SNHLY and CDR2 FYNNEI. The CDR3 sequence: CASSEEGGASSYEQYF. CDR3 coding DNA: TGTGCCAGCAGTGAAGAAGGGGGCGCGTCCTCCTACGAGCAGTACTTC.

This chain uses TRBV21-1 with TRBJ1-1. TRBV21-1 is recorded as a pseudogene. CDR3 size: 17 residues. The CDR3 reads CASSKAMSYHMNTEAFF. In DNA, the CDR3 is TGTGCCAGCAGCAAAGCAATGAGTTACCATATGAACACTGAAGCTTTCTTT.

The chain uses TRBV27 and TRBJ1-4; tentative D call: TRBD1 (6 bases). The CDR3 is 14 residues long. Between the trimmed V and J ends, which lost 1 base and 7 bases, there was a span of 10 bases. Germline values: CDR1 MNHEY, CDR2 SMNVEV (reference sequence). CDR3 coding DNA: TGTGCCAGCAGTTTATTGGGGGCTGGTGAAAAACTGTTTTTT. Protein product: CASSLLGAGEKLFF.

The chain uses TRBV2 and TRBJ2-7; 7 bases align to TRBD2. V was pared by 5 bases and J by 1 base, with 11 bases of the junction left unmatched. The germline V gene encodes CDR1 SNHLY and CDR2 FYNNEI. The CDR3 is 16 residues long. CDR3 region: CASSKSTSLVSYEQYF. The CDR3 DNA sequence: TGTGCCAGCAGTAAATCGACTAGCCTTGTTTCCTACGAGCAGTACTTC.

This rearrangement joins TRBV18 to TRBJ2-1; TRBD2 matches 9 bases. The V segment lost 0 bases and the J segment 0 bases; nucleotides outside the gene matches: 0. The CDR3 is 16 amino acids. Germline-derived CDR1 and CDR2 are KGHSH and LQKENI. In DNA, the CDR3 is TGTGCCAGCTCACCACCTAGCGGGGGCTCCTACAATGAGCAGTTCTTC. Amino acids: CASSPPSGGSYNEQFF.

This chain's CDR3 is CASSQRGRGDGYTF. As DNA, the CDR3 is TGTGCCAGCAGTCAAAGAGGCAGGGGGGATGGCTACACCTTC. V is TRBV2 and J is TRBJ1-2, with TRBD1 matching over 7 bases. V shed 5 bases, J shed 6 bases, and the junction held 9 bases outside the gene matches. The germline V gene has CDR1 SNHLY and CDR2 FYNNEI. This CDR3 contains 14 residues.

V and J are TRBV7-2 and TRBJ2-3; TRBD1 might be the D (5 bases). This CDR3 spans 16 amino acids. Trimming stripped 5 bases from V and 1 base from J, with 16 bases between. The germline CDR1 and CDR2 sequences are SGHTA and FQGNSA. CDR3 loop: CASSARMGPGTDTQYF. DNA of the CDR3: TGTGCCAGCAGCGCGAGGATGGGGCCAGGCACAGATACGCAGTATTTT.

The genes are TRBV15 and TRBJ2-3; 8 bases fit TRBD1. The germline CDR1 and CDR2 sequences are LNHNV and YYDKDF (reference sequence). J was trimmed by 6 bases and V by 5 bases; bases with no gene match: 4. The length of the CDR3 is 13 residues. Here the CDR3 reads CATSLTGEDTQYF. For the CDR3, the DNA is TGTGCCACCAGCTTGACAGGGGAGGATACGCAGTATTTT. The full variable domain, with the rest looked up from reference TRBV15 and TRBJ2-3, is DAMVIQNPRYQVTQFGKPVTLSCSQTLNHNVMYWYQQKSSQAPKLLFHYYDKDFNNEADTPDNFQSRRPNTSFCFLDIRSPGLGDTAMYLCATSLTGEDTQYFGPGTRLTVL.

The genes are TRBV15 and TRBJ1-3, with 9 bases lining up with TRBD1. The CDR3 sequence is 15 residues long. CDR1 is LNHNV, CDR2 YYDKDF, per germline (reference sequence). V was pared by 6 bases and J by 3 bases, with 6 bases of the junction left unmatched. CDR3 DNA sequence: TGTGCCACCAGAAGGGGACAGGGCCGTGGAAACACCATATATTTT. Protein product: CATRRGQGRGNTIYF.

The V gene is TRBV29-1, the J gene TRBJ1-1; D not certain. The ends were cut back, 4 bases at V and 0 bases at J, with 9 bases in the middle. Germline CDR1 reads SQVTM; CDR2 reads ANQGSEA. The CDR3 has 13 residues. CDR3 nucleotide sequence: TGCAGCGTTGGTAACGGTATGAACACTGAAGCTTTCTTT. Protein sequence: CSVGNGMNTEAFF. The entire variable domain, with the rest obtained from reference TRBV29-1 and TRBJ1-1, is as follows: SAVISQKPSRDICQRGTSLTIQCQVDSQVTMMFWYRQQPGQSLTLIATANQGSEATYESGFVIDKFPISRPNLTFSTLTVSNMSPEDSSIYLCSVGNGMNTEAFFGQGTRLTVV.